Shown below are 14 T cell receptor beta chains from a single sample sequenced in a study of blood T cells in healthy people across ages. PCR was performed a second time for about 7 to 12 cycles using a sample-barcoded 5' primer and a J-beta primer mix. TCRdb recomputed calls from the 5' RACE reads with MiXCR, one row per CDR3 protein. The profile covers roughly 1,500,000 distinct CDR3 sequences, with around 42% appearing a single time and under 8% taken by the ten largest. The sample comprised blood. Receptors originate from a woman aged 18-29 years in good health.

In this sample, this clonotype turned up a few times. The CDR3 here is CASSSGTSGRDYNEQFF. The CDR3 coding sequence is TGTGCCAGCAGTTCCGGGACTAGCGGGAGGGATTACAATGAGCAGTTCTTC. This rearrangement joins TRBV6-2 or TRBV6-3 to TRBJ2-1; 16 nucleotides line up with TRBD2. Trimming took 4 bases from V and 4 from J; bases not matched to a gene: 4. CDR1 is MNHEY and CDR2 is SVGEGT in the germline V gene. This CDR3 spans 17 amino acids.

In nucleotides, the CDR3 is TGCAGCGTCAAATACGATACGCAGTATTTT. Protein product: CSVKYDTQYF. The chain uses TRBV29-1 and TRBJ2-3; D ambiguous. Trimming left V 6 bases short and J 6 bases short, with 7 bases between. The CDR3 is 10 amino acids. Germline CDR1 SQVTM, CDR2 ANQGSEA.

This clonotype was picked up a small number of times. The rearrangement joins TRBV2 to TRBJ1-5; D may be TRBD1 (6 bases). V was pared by 4 bases and J by 7 bases, with 17 bases between. This CDR3 has 15 amino acids. Germline V CDR1 and CDR2: SNHLY, FYNNEI. In DNA, the CDR3 is TGTGCCAGCAGTGGAGGGGGGGAGCGGGGGCAGCCCCAGCATTTT. It codes for CASSGGGERGQPQHF. The variable domain in full, with the rest retrieved from reference TRBV2 and TRBJ1-5, is EPEVTQTPSHQVTQMGQEVILRCVPISNHLYFYWYRQILGQKVEFLVSFYNNEISEKSEIFDDQFSVERPDGSNFTLKIRSTKLEDSAMYFCASSGGGERGQPQHFGDGTRLSIL.

This clonotype was observed a handful of times. The CDR3 DNA is TGTGCCAGCAGTCCGATCCCCGGGCAGGGGCCCTCCTTGGGAAATGAGCAGTTCTTC. Encoded protein: CASSPIPGQGPSLGNEQFF. This chain links TRBV12-3 or TRBV12-4 with TRBJ2-1; a weak D match, TRBD1 (6 bases). V dropped 5 bases and J dropped 7 bases, with 30 bases sitting between them. This CDR3 has 19 amino acids.

This chain uses TRBV7-9 with TRBJ2-1; 9 nucleotides line up with TRBD1. Germline V CDR1 and CDR2: SEHNR, FQNEAQ (reference sequence). With V trimmed by 5 bases and J by 7 bases, 9 bases remained unmatched. The CDR3 has 15 amino acids. The CDR3 DNA sequence: TGTGCCAGCAGCATCACCGGACAGGGGATTAATGAGCAGTTCTTC. Protein: CASSITGQGINEQFF.

The chain recombines TRBV27 with TRBJ1-2; no clear D. Trimming pared 8 bases from V and 3 bases from J, leaving 13 bases between. The CDR3 is 13 amino acids. Germline loops: CDR1 MNHEY, CDR2 SMNVEV (reference sequence). The CDR3: CASRLIGDYGYTF. The CDR3 DNA is TGTGCCAGCCGCCTTATCGGGGACTATGGCTACACCTTC.

Here the CDR3 reads CASIPGQGQHEQYF. DNA for the CDR3: TGTGCCAGCATCCCGGGACAGGGTCAACACGAGCAGTACTTC. The rearrangement links TRBV6-5 to TRBJ2-7, with TRBD1 matching over 9 bases. Germline V CDR1 and CDR2: MNHEY, SVGAGI. J lost 5 bases, V lost 7 bases, and 9 bases had no gene match. The CDR3 contains 14 residues.

The V gene is TRBV11-2, the J gene TRBJ1-3; 8 nucleotides line up with TRBD1. The CDR3 is 17 residues long. Germline V gene data show CDR1 as SGHAT and CDR2 as FQNNGV. V shed 5 bases, J shed 2 bases, and the junction held 11 bases outside the gene matches. The CDR3 DNA is TGTGCCAGCAGCCCTCGGACAGGGAGTATCACTGGAAACACCATATATTTT. Its protein is CASSPRTGSITGNTIYF.

This clonotype has a handful of counts. The chain is built from TRBV5-4 and TRBJ2-5, with 9 nucleotides matching TRBD1. This CDR3 has 13 amino acids. Germline V lookup: CDR1 SGHNT, CDR2 YYREEE (reference sequence). Germline trimming cut 5 bases from V and 11 bases from J; bases unmatched to any gene: 10. This CDR3 reads CASRSQGAGEQYF. CDR3 in DNA: TGTGCCAGCAGATCACAGGGGGCGGGTGAGCAGTACTTC.

This clonotype has only a few counts. J is TRBJ2-3 and V is TRBV19, with D possibly being TRBD1 (6 bases). This CDR3 has 14 amino acids. V shed 4 bases and J shed 5 bases, with 13 bases lying between them. Germline values: CDR1 LNHDA, CDR2 SQIVND (reference sequence). DNA of the CDR3: TGTGCCAGTAGTACTCAAGGGGGAGAAGATACGCAGTATTTT. It yields the protein CASSTQGGEDTQYF.

This clonotype was recorded a few times. The V gene is TRBV5-1, the J gene TRBJ2-7, with D unresolved. Germline V CDR1 and CDR2: SGHRS, YFSETQ. Trimming removed 1 base from V and 5 bases from J, with 7 bases in between. The CDR3 consists of 12 residues. In DNA, the CDR3 is TGCGCCAGCAGCTTGCCCCAGGACGAGCAGTACTTC. Translation: CASSLPQDEQYF.

V and J are TRBV18 and TRBJ2-7; D may be TRBD1 (6 bases). V was cut by 6 bases and J by 4 bases, with 28 bases left in between. The CDR3 is 18 amino acids. From germline, CDR1 is KGHSH and CDR2 LQKENI. The CDR3 loop is CASSPTSGTWGVVYEQYF. DNA of the CDR3: TGTGCCAGCTCCCCAACCTCTGGGACATGGGGAGTGGTTTACGAGCAGTACTTC.

In its sample, this clonotype was seen a few times. The chain has TRBV7-2 and TRBJ2-7; TRBD2 might be the D (6 bases). This CDR3 has 13 residues. Trimming left V 0 bases short and J 7 bases short, with 10 bases between. Germline CDR1 and CDR2: SGHTA and FQGNSA. As DNA, the CDR3 is TGTGCCAGCAGCTTAGCACGACTAGGGGAGCAGTACTTC. Amino acids: CASSLARLGEQYF.

The chain couples TRBV5-1 to TRBJ2-7; 7 nucleotides match TRBD1. The CDR3 is 15 residues long. V was pared by 5 bases and J by 2 bases, with 10 bases of the junction left unmatched. CDR1 is SGHRS and CDR2 is YFSETQ in the germline V gene. The CDR3 bases are TGCGCCAGCAGATATGGACAGGCCCCCCCCTACGAGCAGTACTTC. Its protein is CASRYGQAPPYEQYF.